These 25 T cell receptor beta chains were sequenced from one sample in a study of shared clonotypes between healthy human individuals. Profiling relied on immunoSEQ multiplex PCR, and the TCRdb table lists in-frame clones only, not all of them. The sample carries approximately 1.5 million clones, roughly 98.5% recorded once. The material sequenced was naive CD4+ T cells sorted from blood. Subset given: CD45RA+ positively selected. The source of these receptors is a man younger than 45 in good health.

The V call is TRBV29-1, the J call TRBJ2-3; 10 bases are a match to TRBD2. Losses at the gene ends were 7 bases for V and 4 bases for J; bases not matched to a gene: 11. Germline lookup yields CDR1 SQVTM and CDR2 ANQGSEA. This CDR3 region has 15 residues. This CDR3 is CSADVLAGVADTQYF. As DNA, the CDR3 is TGCAGCGCCGACGTGCTAGCGGGAGTGGCAGATACGCAGTATTTT.

As DNA, the CDR3 is TGTGCCAGCAGTTACAGGGGGCTTTATCAGCCCCAGCATTTT. It is translated as CASSYRGLYQPQHF. This chain uses TRBV27 with TRBJ1-5; 9 nucleotides align to TRBD1. CDR3 length: 14 amino acids. The germline V gene has CDR1 MNHEY and CDR2 SMNVEV (reference sequence). The J segment lost 5 bases and the V segment lost 4 bases, leaving 3 bases of the junction unmatched.

This rearrangement joins TRBV6-5 to TRBJ2-7; possible D gene TRBD2, 7 bases. CDR1 MNHEY and CDR2 SVGAGI come from the germline V gene. The CDR3 spans 15 residues. Trimming removed 2 bases at V and 2 bases at J, with 13 bases between. The DNA of the CDR3 is TGTGCCAGCAGTTACGGGGGGGCGAATACCTACGAGCAGTACTTC. This encodes CASSYGGANTYEQYF.

The chain couples TRBV18 to TRBJ1-4; unclear D gene. This CDR3 contains 14 residues. Trimming removed 4 bases from V and 2 bases from J, with 8 bases in between. Germline CDR1 KGHSH, CDR2 LQKENI. The CDR3 region has the DNA TGTGCCAGCTCACTGGTGAGCACTAATGAAAAACTGTTTTTT. As protein: CASSLVSTNEKLFF.

DNA for the CDR3: TGTGCCAGCAGGAAACCACAGAGTCAGCCCCAGCATTTT. Protein product: CASRKPQSQPQHF. The chain combines TRBV6-1 with TRBJ1-5; D ambiguous. Germline V lookup: CDR1 MNHNS, CDR2 SASEGT. The V and J ends lost 6 bases and 6 bases respectively, with 12 bases between them. The CDR3 extends over 13 amino acids.

This chain joins TRBV6-5 and TRBJ1-1; D is ambiguous. This CDR3 comprises 14 residues. Trimming shortened V by 8 bases and J by 1 base, and 14 bases separated the two germline ends. Germline assignment: CDR1 MNHEY and CDR2 SVGAGI. CDR3 in DNA: TGTGCCAGCTCCAAAACACTGTCGAACACTGAAGCTTTCTTT. Encoded protein: CASSKTLSNTEAFF.

This clone is a singleton in its sample. V is TRBV5-6 and J is TRBJ2-1; 11 positions match TRBD2. This CDR3 contains 16 residues. J gave up 7 bases and V 4 bases, and 10 bases lay outside the gene matches. CDR1 is SGHDT and CDR2 is YYEEEE in the germline V gene. DNA for the CDR3: TGTGCCAGCAGCCCCGGCCTAGCGGGAGGCAAAAATGAGCAGTTCTTC. This codes for CASSPGLAGGKNEQFF.

The chain joins TRBV19 to TRBJ1-1; 8 bases are shared with TRBD1. Germline V gene sequence: CDR1 LNHDA, CDR2 SQIVND (reference sequence). Unmatched junction bases numbered 6, after V lost 5 bases and J lost 10 bases. CDR3 length: 12 residues. The CDR3 bases are TGTGCCAGTAGTGAAACGGACAGGGTAGCTTTCTTT. It yields the protein CASSETDRVAFF.

This chain uses TRBV18 with TRBJ2-1; D is unclear. The CDR3 runs to 16 residues. The V gene's germline CDR1 is KGHSH and CDR2 LQKENI. The germline V and J ends were trimmed by 5 bases and 6 bases, with 20 bases remaining between them. This CDR3 is CASSGSGQRLPNEQFF. In DNA form, the CDR3 reads TGTGCCAGCTCAGGTTCGGGCCAAAGATTGCCCAATGAGCAGTTCTTC.

The chain carries TRBV4-3 and TRBJ2-1, with TRBD2 identical over 8 bases. The J segment lost 5 bases and the V segment lost 0 bases, leaving 6 bases of the junction unmatched. CDR1 LGHNA and CDR2 YSLEER come from the germline V gene. This CDR3 is 16 amino acids long. CDR3 in amino acids: CASSQDQLAANNEQFF. The CDR3 region has the DNA TGCGCCAGCAGCCAAGACCAACTAGCGGCAAACAATGAGCAGTTCTTC.

A word on this clone: This sample also contains other DNA sequences that code for the same CDR3. This sequence joins TRBV5-6 and TRBJ2-5; no clear D. The V end lost 1 base, the J end lost 3 bases, and 4 bases lay between the germline ends. Germline V gene data show CDR1 as SGHDT and CDR2 as YYEEEE. CDR3 length: 12 residues. The CDR3 DNA reads as TGTGCCAGCAGCTTGCTGGAAGAGACCCAGTACTTC. It is translated as CASSLLEETQYF.

The count of this clone is one. This sample also contains other DNA sequences that code for the same CDR3. The chain has TRBV7-2 and TRBJ2-3, with D perhaps matching TRBD1 (8 bases). The V end was cut by 2 bases, the J end by 3 bases, with 12 bases between. Per germline, CDR1 SGHTA and CDR2 FQGNSA. This CDR3 contains 15 residues. The CDR3: CASSLNRGGTDTQYF. CDR3 DNA: TGTGCCAGCAGCTTAAACAGGGGGGGAACAGATACGCAGTATTTT.

The J gene is TRBJ2-3, the V gene TRBV7-3; D perhaps matches TRBD1 (5 bases). The CDR3 consists of 17 residues. The germline V and J ends were trimmed by 0 bases and 4 bases, with 17 bases remaining between them. Germline assignment: CDR1 SGHTA and CDR2 FQGTGA. This chain's CDR3 is CASSLTGFGHIADTQYF. The CDR3 DNA is TGTGCCAGCAGCTTAACAGGATTCGGACATATTGCAGATACGCAGTATTTT.

The CDR3 nucleotides are TGCGCCAGCAGCCAAGATCTGGGGGCGATTTCACGGATCATGAACACTGAAGCTTTCTTT. Its protein product is CASSQDLGAISRIMNTEAFF. The rearrangement links TRBV4-1 to TRBJ1-1, with D perhaps TRBD1 (6 bases). Germline-derived CDR1 and CDR2 are MGHRA and YSYEKL. V was cut by 0 bases and J by 0 bases, with 23 bases left in between. This CDR3 comprises 20 residues.

V and J are TRBV19 and TRBJ2-2, with TRBD1 identical over 12 bases. Germline V gene sequence: CDR1 LNHDA, CDR2 SQIVND (reference sequence). This CDR3 region has 14 residues. J gave up 6 bases and V 7 bases, and 3 bases lay outside the gene matches. The CDR3 nucleotides are TGTGCCAGTATAGGGACAGGGGGCTCCGGGGAGCTGTTTTTT. It translates to CASIGTGGSGELFF.

The V gene is TRBV5-4, the J gene TRBJ1-2, with D maybe TRBD1 (5 bases). CDR3 length equals 13 residues. Trimming cost V 4 bases and J 3 bases, with 10 bases left between them. The germline V gene encodes CDR1 SGHNT and CDR2 YYREEE (reference sequence). The CDR3 protein is CASSPPGHYGYTF. For the CDR3, the DNA is TGTGCCAGCAGCCCGCCGGGACACTATGGCTACACCTTC.

The chain links TRBV14 to TRBJ1-1, with D possibly TRBD1 on 5 matching bases. The CDR3 loop spans 16 amino acids. The V gene lost 3 bases and the J gene lost 1 base, with 15 bases spanning the gap. In germline, CDR1 is SGHDN, CDR2 FVKESK. The CDR3 DNA reads as TGTGCCAGCAGCCATCGGGGGAGTAATGGGAACACTGAAGCTTTCTTT. Translating it yields CASSHRGSNGNTEAFF.

The chain uses TRBV7-3 and TRBJ2-1; D is unresolved. Germline CDR1 and CDR2: SGHTA and FQGTGA. The V end was cut by 1 base, the J end by 6 bases, with 19 bases between. The CDR3 runs to 17 residues. The CDR3, as DNA: TGTGCCAGCAGCTTAATCCCACTTCGCTACGCATCCAATGAGCAGTTCTTC. Protein sequence: CASSLIPLRYASNEQFF. Based on the CDR3 plus reference TRBV7-3 and TRBJ2-1, the full variable domain is GAGVSQTPSNKVTEKGKYVELRCDPISGHTALYWYRQSLGQGPEFLIYFQGTGAADDSGLPNDRFFAVRPEGSVSTLKIQRTERGDSAVYLCASSLIPLRYASNEQFFGPGTRLTVL.

V usage is TRBV19 and J usage is TRBJ2-3, with TRBD2 matching over 12 bases. V was clipped by 5 bases and J by 2 bases; unmatched bases: 8. The CDR3 spans 17 residues. CDR1 is LNHDA and CDR2 is SQIVND in the germline V gene (reference sequence). The CDR3 DNA reads TGTGCCAGTAGTCCGCGGACTAGCGGGATCTACACAGATACGCAGTATTTT. Translated: CASSPRTSGIYTDTQYF.

The chain joins TRBV10-3 to TRBJ2-1; D may match TRBD1 or TRBD2 (5 bases each). V lost 4 bases and J 0 bases, leaving 13 bases between the germline ends. Germline V gives CDR1 ENHRY, CDR2 SYGVKD. The CDR3 covers 16 residues. The CDR3 loop reads CAISGGRQSSYNEQFF. CDR3 nucleotides: TGTGCCATCAGTGGGGGACGACAGTCCTCCTACAATGAGCAGTTCTTC.

This chain joins TRBV4-2 and TRBJ2-1, with D possibly called TRBD1 or TRBD2 (6 bases each). The V end was cut by 10 bases, the J end by 2 bases, with 12 bases between. CDR3 length equals 13 residues. Germline V gives CDR1 LGHNA, CDR2 YNFKEQ. In DNA form, the CDR3 reads TGTGCCACACAGGGAGGTACCTACAATGAGCAGTTCTTC. The encoded protein is CATQGGTYNEQFF.

V usage is TRBV7-9 and J usage is TRBJ1-2; D perhaps matches TRBD1 (5 bases). Germline V gene data show CDR1 as SEHNR and CDR2 as FQNEAQ (reference sequence). Trimming cost V 1 base and J 2 bases, with 11 bases left between them. This CDR3 has 15 residues. The CDR3 here is CASSLDRLKNYGYTF. The CDR3 nucleotides read TGTGCCAGCAGCTTAGACAGGCTAAAAAACTATGGCTACACCTTC.

The chain combines TRBV11-2 with TRBJ2-1; the D gene could be TRBD1 or TRBD2 (5 bases each). Trimming left V 5 bases short and J 8 bases short, with 19 bases between. The CDR3 has 15 amino acids. Germline CDR1 SGHAT, CDR2 FQNNGV. CDR3 in amino acids: CASSREGPPGYEQFF. CDR3 nucleotide sequence: TGTGCCAGCAGCCGAGAGGGACCACCCGGCTATGAGCAGTTCTTC.

CDR3 in amino acids: CASSLSQSGSIETQYF. CDR3 bases: TGTGCCAGCAGCTTGTCTCAAAGCGGGAGCATAGAGACCCAGTACTTC. The chain combines TRBV7-9 with TRBJ2-5, with TRBD2 matching 8 bases. The J segment lost 4 bases and the V segment lost 3 bases, leaving 10 bases of the junction unmatched. This CDR3 has 16 residues. Germline CDR1 and CDR2: SEHNR and FQNEAQ (reference sequence).

This clone was detected only once. The genes are TRBV14 and TRBJ2-1, with 10 bases that match TRBD2. Germline V gene sequence: CDR1 SGHDN, CDR2 FVKESK. This CDR3 is built from 16 residues. J was trimmed by 4 bases and V by 2 bases; bases with no gene match: 5. The CDR3 coding sequence is TGTGCCAGCAGCCAACCCGGACTAGCGGAATACAATGAGCAGTTCTTC. As protein: CASSQPGLAEYNEQFF.